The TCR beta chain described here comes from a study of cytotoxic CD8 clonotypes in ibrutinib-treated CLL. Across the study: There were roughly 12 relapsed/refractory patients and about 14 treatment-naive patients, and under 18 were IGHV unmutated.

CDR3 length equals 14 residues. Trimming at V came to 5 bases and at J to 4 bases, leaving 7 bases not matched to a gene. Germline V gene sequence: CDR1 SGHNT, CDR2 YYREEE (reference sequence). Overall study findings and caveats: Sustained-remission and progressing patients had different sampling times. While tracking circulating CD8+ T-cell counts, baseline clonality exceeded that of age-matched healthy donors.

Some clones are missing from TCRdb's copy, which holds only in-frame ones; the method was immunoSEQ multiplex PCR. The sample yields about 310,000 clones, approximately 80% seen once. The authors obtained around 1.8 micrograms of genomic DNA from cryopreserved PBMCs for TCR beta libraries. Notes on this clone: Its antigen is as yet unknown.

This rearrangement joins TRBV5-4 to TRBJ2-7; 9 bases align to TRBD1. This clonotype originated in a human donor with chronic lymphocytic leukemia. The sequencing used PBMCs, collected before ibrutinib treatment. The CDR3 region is CASSRPGQGYEQYF. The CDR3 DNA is TGTGCCAGCAGTCGCCCGGGACAGGGTTACGAGCAGTACTTC.